This TCR beta chain was captured by sequencing in a study of cytomegalovirus exposure and HLA in healthy donors. This clone was seen only a few times. The study ran its PCR with 60 Vbeta and 13 Jbeta primers. Generated by immunoSEQ multiplex PCR, the TCRdb table keeps only in-frame clones and is missing some. The sample consists of about 160,000 clones, around 80% of them appearing once. The CDR3 sequence is 13 residues long. The germline CDR1 and CDR2 sequences are GTSNPN and SVGIG (reference sequence). V was trimmed by 4 bases and J by 6 bases, leaving 13 bases between them. Sequenced sample: PBMCs. This TCR was recovered from a young woman in good health and CMV-seronegative. The rearrangement uses TRBV30 and TRBJ1-3, with D possibly being TRBD1 (6 bases). The CDR3 coding sequence is TGTGCCTGGATAGGGAGGGGGACAAACACCATATATTTT. This gives the protein CAWIGRGTNTIYF.